This is a list of T cell receptor beta chains from one sample in a study of response to subunit inactivated influenza vaccine. TCRdb called the RT-PCR reads again in MiXCR, with one record for every CDR3 protein. The table lists about 650,000 distinct CDR3 sequences, less than 15% of them singletons, with 7.5% to 9% in the top ten. The specimen was PBMCs from blood, collected about 14 days before vaccination. All receptors derive from a man in his fifties who received an inactivated influenza vaccine. CDR3s include the opening cysteine and the closing phenylalanine or tryptophan. The D gene is left open where the match is weak. Size is stated for part of the rows, as once, few or many counts, or as a class when the clone is expanded.

TRBJ1-1	TRBV3-1	.	TRBD1	CASSSGQGAAEVFF	TGTGCCAGCAGCTCGGGACAGGGGGCCGCTGAAGTTTTCTTT
TRBJ2-2	TRBV6-1	few	.	CASSETSGVEGELFF	TGTGCCAGCAGTGAAACTTCAGGGGTCGAGGGGGAGCTGTTTTTT
TRBJ1-2	TRBV18	.	TRBD1	CASSTGDRYGYTF	TGTGCCAGCTCAACAGGGGACCGGTATGGCTACACCTTC
TRBJ1-1	TRBV20-1	few	TRBD1	CSAREGQGAREAFF	TGCAGTGCTAGGGAGGGACAGGGGGCGCGAGAAGCTTTCTTT
TRBJ2-2	TRBV29-1	few	.	CSVEGFGSGELFF	TGCAGCGTTGAAGGTTTCGGGTCCGGGGAGCTGTTTTTT
TRBJ2-7	TRBV29-1	many	TRBD1	CSVEGGTGVYEQYF	TGCAGCGTTGAAGGAGGGACAGGGGTGTACGAGCAGTACTTC
TRBJ2-7	TRBV7-9	.	TRBD2	CASSDTTSGSYEQYF	TGTGCCAGCAGCGACACGACTAGCGGATCCTACGAGCAGTACTTC
TRBJ2-1	TRBV5-1	.	.	CASSPGPRQGQFF	TGCGCCAGCAGCCCGGGCCCCCGCCAGGGGCAGTTCTTC
TRBJ2-1	TRBV7-2	few	TRBD2	CASSLGRRGGQFF	TGTGCCAGCAGCTTAGGTCGGCGGGGGGGGCAGTTCTTC
TRBJ2-2	TRBV5-1	.	.	CASSLAVLNTGELFF	TGCGCCAGCAGCTTGGCCGTCCTTAACACCGGGGAGCTGTTTTTT
TRBJ2-1	TRBV29-1	many	.	CSGGTGSYNEQFF	TGCAGCGGGGGGACGGGCTCCTACAATGAGCAGTTCTTC
TRBJ2-1	TRBV5-1	.	.	CASSWSSPGQFF	TGCGCCAGCAGCTGGTCTAGCCCCGGGCAGTTCTTC
TRBJ2-3	TRBV5-1	.	.	CASSLVFGLDTQYF	TGCGCCAGCAGCTTGGTTTTCGGTTTAGATACGCAGTATTTT
TRBJ2-3	TRBV24-1	.	.	CATSGGRTGATDTQYF	TGTGCCACCAGTGGTGGAAGGACGGGAGCCACAGATACGCAGTATTTT
TRBJ2-3	TRBV24-1	many	.	CATTDRDTDTQYF	TGTGCCACCACTGACAGAGACACAGATACGCAGTATTTT
TRBJ1-1	TRBV7-2	.	.	CASEGMNTEAFF	TGTGCCAGCGAGGGGATGAACACTGAAGCTTTCTTT
TRBJ2-3	TRBV6-1	few	TRBD1	CASSGTGGFDTQYF	TGTGCCAGCAGTGGGACAGGGGGATTCGATACGCAGTATTTT
TRBJ2-1	TRBV5-1	many	TRBD1	CASSLLGQGENEQFF	TGCGCCAGCAGCCTACTGGGACAGGGTGAAAATGAGCAGTTCTTC
TRBJ2-7	TRBV10-1	.	TRBD1	CASSEGDRGYEQYF	TGCGCCAGCAGTGAAGGGGACAGGGGGTACGAGCAGTACTTC
TRBJ2-1	TRBV29-1	.	TRBD2	CSVQRELYNEQFF	TGCAGCGTTCAGCGGGAATTATACAATGAGCAGTTCTTC